This T cell receptor beta chain was identified in a study of cytomegalovirus exposure and HLA in healthy donors. General study results and limits: In a later analysis, compared with equally common non-associated chains, HLA-associated beta chains were more expanded.

This clone showed up just a few times. Its antigen is unknown. The PCR was carried out with 60 Vbeta primers and 13 Jbeta primers. This table comes from immunoSEQ multiplex PCR, and its TCRdb copy is limited to in-frame clones, with some not included. The sample carries approximately 160,000 clones, roughly 73% recorded once. Losses at the gene ends were 0 bases for V and 7 bases for J; bases not matched to a gene: 7. CDR1 is SGHRS and CDR2 is YFSETQ in the germline V gene. CDR3 length: 17 residues. The clonotype was recovered from a male donor in good health and CMV-seronegative. The chain carries TRBV5-1 and TRBJ2-1; 13 bases line up with TRBD2. The sequencing input was PBMCs. CDR3 sequence (DNA): TGCGCCAGCAGCTTGGAAGGACTAGCGGGAGTGAGGAATGAGCAGTTCTTC. This gives the protein CASSLEGLAGVRNEQFF. Full variable domain (missing parts from reference TRBV5-1 and TRBJ2-1): KAGVTQTPRYLIKTRGQQVTLSCSPISGHRSVSWYQQTPGQGLQFLFEYFSETQRNKGNFPGRFSGRQFSNSRSEMNVSTLELGDSALYLCASSLEGLAGVRNEQFFGPGTRLTVL.